Listed here is a single TCR beta chain. Its antigen is still unknown. Germline and junction disagree at one end, which may indicate a read error. These data originate in a study of tumor-infiltrating lymphocytes in primary liver carcinoma. The wider study: Each of the growths was stage T1-T3 N0M0, extending about 4.2 to 11 cm across. Sequencing of the samples generated roughly 3.65 to 7.13 million productive TCRbeta reads, with similar yields across tissue types. The study, taken as a whole, reports: Whereas tumor region pairs overlapped more, tumor-adjacent and tumor-blood pairs overlapped less. Tumor tissue displayed a significantly greater top-250-clone fraction than blood (p = 0.039).

Germline DNA was extracted too, while blood RNA derived from unsorted whole blood. Production of TCR beta cDNA used 500 ng total RNA together with a constant-region primer. Each TCR beta library was derived from three nested multiplex PCR rounds that employed slightly modified ARM-PCR. A C-beta reverse primer was combined with TRBV1-TRBV30 forward primers in the first two PCR rounds, and each round had around 11 cycles. TCRdb independently ran MiXCR on the multiplex PCR reads; one entry per CDR3 protein. The sample lists 330,000 or so distinct CDR3 sequences; about 65% were seen once. CDR3 length: 17 amino acids.

The chain uses TRBV12-3 or TRBV12-4 and TRBJ1-3, with TRBD1 as a possible D gene (6 bases). The TCR was taken from a man aged 35 to 55 with primary liver carcinoma and hepatitis B virus infection. Source material: peripheral blood. The CDR3 DNA sequence: TGTACCAGCAGTTTAGCTGGTGGAGGGGGGTCTGGAAACACCATATATTTT. It encodes CTSSLAGGGGSGNTIYF.